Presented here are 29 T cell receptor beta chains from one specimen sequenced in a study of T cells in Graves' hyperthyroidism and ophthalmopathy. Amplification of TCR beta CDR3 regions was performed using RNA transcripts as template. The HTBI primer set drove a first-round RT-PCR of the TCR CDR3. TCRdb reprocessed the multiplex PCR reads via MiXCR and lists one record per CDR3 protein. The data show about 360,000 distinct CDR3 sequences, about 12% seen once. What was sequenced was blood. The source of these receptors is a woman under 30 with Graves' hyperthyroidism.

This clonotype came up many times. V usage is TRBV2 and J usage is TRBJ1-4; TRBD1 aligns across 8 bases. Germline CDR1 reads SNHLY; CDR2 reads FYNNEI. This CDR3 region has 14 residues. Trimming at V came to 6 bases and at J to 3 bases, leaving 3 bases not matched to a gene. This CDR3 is CASREDRANEKLFF. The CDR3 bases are TGTGCCAGCAGAGAGGACAGGGCTAATGAAAAACTGTTTTTT.

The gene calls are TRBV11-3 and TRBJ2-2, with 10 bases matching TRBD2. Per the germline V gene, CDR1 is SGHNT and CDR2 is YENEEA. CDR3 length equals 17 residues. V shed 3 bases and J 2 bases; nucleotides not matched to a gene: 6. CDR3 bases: TGTGCCAGCAGCTTTAGCTTAGCGGGGGGAAACACCGGGGAGCTGTTTTTT. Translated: CASSFSLAGGNTGELFF.

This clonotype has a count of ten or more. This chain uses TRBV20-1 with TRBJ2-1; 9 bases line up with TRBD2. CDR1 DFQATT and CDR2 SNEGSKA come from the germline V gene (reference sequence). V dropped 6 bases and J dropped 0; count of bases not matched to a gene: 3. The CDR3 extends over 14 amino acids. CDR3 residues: CSAISGSSYNEQFF. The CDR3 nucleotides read TGCAGTGCCATTAGCGGGAGCTCCTACAATGAGCAGTTCTTC.

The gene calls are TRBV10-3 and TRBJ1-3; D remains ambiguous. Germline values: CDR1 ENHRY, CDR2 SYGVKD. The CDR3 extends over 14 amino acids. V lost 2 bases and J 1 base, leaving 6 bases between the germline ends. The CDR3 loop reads CAISEIDSGNTIYF. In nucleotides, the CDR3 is TGTGCCATCAGTGAGATAGATTCTGGAAACACCATATATTTT.

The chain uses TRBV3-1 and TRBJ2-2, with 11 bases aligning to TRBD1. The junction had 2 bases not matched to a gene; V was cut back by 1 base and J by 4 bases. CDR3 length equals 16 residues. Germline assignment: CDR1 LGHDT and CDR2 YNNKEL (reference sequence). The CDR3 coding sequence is TGTGCCAGCAGCCAAGTGGGGACAGGGGGCACCGGGGAGCTGTTTTTT. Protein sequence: CASSQVGTGGTGELFF.

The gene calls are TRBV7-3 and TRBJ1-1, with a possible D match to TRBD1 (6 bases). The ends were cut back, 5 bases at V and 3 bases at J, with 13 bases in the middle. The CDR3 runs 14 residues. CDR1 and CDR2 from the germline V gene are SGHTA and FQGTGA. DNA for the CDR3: TGTGCCAGCAGCCAAACAGGGTACGACACTGAAGCTTTCTTT. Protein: CASSQTGYDTEAFF.

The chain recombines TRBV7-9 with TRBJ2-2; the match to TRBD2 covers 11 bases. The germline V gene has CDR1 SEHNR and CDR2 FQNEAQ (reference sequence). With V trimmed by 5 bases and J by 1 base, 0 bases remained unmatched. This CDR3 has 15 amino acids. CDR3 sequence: CASSGTSGNTGELFF. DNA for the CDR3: TGTGCCAGCAGCGGGACTAGCGGGAACACCGGGGAGCTGTTTTTT.

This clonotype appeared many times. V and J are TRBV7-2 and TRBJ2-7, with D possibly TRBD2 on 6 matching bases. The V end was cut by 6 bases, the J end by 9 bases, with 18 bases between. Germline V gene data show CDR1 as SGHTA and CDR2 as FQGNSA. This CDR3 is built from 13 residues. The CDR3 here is CASRPRLVRWQYF. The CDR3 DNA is TGTGCCAGCAGACCTCGACTAGTGCGGTGGCAGTACTTC.

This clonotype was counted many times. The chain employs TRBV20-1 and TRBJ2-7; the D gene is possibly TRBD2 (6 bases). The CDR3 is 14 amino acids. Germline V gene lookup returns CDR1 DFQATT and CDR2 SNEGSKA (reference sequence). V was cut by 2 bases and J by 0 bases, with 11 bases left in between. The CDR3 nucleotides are TGCAGTGCTAGACGGAGGGCTAGCTCCTACGAGCAGTACTTC. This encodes CSARRRASSYEQYF.

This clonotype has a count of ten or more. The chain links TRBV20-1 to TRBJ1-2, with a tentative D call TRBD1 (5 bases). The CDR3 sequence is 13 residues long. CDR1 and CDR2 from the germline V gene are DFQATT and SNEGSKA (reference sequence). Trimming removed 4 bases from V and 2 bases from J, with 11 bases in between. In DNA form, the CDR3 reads TGCAGTGCTAATAGGGGAAAGAACTATGGCTACACCTTC. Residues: CSANRGKNYGYTF.

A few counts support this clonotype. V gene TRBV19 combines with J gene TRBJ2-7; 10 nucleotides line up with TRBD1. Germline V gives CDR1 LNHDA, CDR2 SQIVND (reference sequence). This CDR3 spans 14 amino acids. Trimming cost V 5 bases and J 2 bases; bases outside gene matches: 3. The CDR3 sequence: CASSDRGLPYEQYF. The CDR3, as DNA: TGTGCCAGTAGTGACAGGGGGCTCCCCTACGAGCAGTACTTC. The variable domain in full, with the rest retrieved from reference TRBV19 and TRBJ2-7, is DGGITQSPKYLFRKEGQNVTLSCEQNLNHDAMYWYRQDPGQGLRLIYYSQIVNDFQKGDIAEGYSVSREKKESFPLTVTSAQKNPTAFYLCASSDRGLPYEQYFGPGTRLTVT.

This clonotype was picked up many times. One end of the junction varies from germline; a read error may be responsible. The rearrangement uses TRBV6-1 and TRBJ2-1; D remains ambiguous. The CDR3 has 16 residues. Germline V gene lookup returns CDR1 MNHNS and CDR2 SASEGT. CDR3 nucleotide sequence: TGTGCCAGCAGTGCCCGGGCAGACCGATCCTACAATAAGCAGTTCTTC. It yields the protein CASSARADRSYNKQFF.

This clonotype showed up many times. The CDR3 reads CASSLAAGNFQETQYF. CDR3 sequence (DNA): TGTGCCAGCAGCTTAGCGGCAGGCAACTTCCAAGAGACCCAGTACTTC. The chain recombines TRBV7-2 with TRBJ2-5; D is unresolved. Germline V gene lookup returns CDR1 SGHTA and CDR2 FQGNSA. This CDR3 comprises 16 residues. The ends were cut back, 0 bases at V and 1 base at J, with 12 bases in the middle. The variable domain in full, with the rest retrieved from reference TRBV7-2 and TRBJ2-5, is GAGVSQSPSNKVTEKGKDVELRCDPISGHTALYWYRQSLGQGLEFLIYFQGNSAPDKSGLPSDRFSAERTGGSVSTLTIQRTQQEDSAVYLCASSLAAGNFQETQYFGPGTRLLVL.

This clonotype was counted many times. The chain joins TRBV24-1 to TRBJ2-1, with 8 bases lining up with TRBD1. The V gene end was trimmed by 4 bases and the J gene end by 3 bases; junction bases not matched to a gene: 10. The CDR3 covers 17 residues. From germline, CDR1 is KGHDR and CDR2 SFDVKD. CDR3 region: CATSEATGTGLYNEQFF. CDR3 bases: TGTGCCACCAGTGAAGCCACCGGGACAGGTCTCTACAATGAGCAGTTCTTC.

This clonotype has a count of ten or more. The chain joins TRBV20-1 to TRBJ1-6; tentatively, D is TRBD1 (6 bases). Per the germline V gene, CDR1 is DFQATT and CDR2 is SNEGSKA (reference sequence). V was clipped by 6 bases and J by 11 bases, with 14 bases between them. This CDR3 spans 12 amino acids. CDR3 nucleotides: TGCAGTGCCCAGGGGTCAGGGGCACCCCTCCACTTT. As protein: CSAQGSGAPLHF.

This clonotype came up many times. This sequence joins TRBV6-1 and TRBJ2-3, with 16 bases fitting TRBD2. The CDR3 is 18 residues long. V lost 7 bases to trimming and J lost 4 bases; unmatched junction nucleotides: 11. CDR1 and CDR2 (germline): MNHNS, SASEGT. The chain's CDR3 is CASKGTSGRALSSDTQYF. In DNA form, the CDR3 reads TGTGCCAGCAAAGGGACTAGCGGGAGGGCTCTGTCTTCAGATACGCAGTATTTT.

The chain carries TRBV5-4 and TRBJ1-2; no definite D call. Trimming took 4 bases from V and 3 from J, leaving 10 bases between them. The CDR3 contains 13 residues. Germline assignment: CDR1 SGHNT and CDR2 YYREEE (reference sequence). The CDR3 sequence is CASSRVEDYGYTF. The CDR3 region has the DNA TGTGCCAGCAGCCGGGTGGAGGACTATGGCTACACCTTC.

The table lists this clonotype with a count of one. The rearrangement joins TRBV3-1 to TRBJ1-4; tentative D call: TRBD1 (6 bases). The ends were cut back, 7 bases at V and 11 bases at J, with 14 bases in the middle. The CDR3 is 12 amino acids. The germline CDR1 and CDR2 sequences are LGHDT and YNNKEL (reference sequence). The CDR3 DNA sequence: TGTGCCAGCAACGGGGAGGGGGATAAACTGTTTTTT. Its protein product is CASNGEGDKLFF.

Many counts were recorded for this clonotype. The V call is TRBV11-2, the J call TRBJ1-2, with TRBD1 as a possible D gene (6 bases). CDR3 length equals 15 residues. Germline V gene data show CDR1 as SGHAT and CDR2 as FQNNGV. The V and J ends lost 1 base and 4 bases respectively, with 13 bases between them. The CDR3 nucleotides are TGTGCCAGCAGCTTAGTTAGGGACACACCCTATGGCTACACCTTC. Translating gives CASSLVRDTPYGYTF.

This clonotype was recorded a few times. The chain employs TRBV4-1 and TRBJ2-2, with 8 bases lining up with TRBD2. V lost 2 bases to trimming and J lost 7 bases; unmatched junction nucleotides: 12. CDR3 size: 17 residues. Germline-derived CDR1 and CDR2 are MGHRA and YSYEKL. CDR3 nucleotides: TGCGCCAGCAGCCAAACCAAAGCGGGAGTGAAGGTCGGGGAGCTGTTTTTT. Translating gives CASSQTKAGVKVGELFF.

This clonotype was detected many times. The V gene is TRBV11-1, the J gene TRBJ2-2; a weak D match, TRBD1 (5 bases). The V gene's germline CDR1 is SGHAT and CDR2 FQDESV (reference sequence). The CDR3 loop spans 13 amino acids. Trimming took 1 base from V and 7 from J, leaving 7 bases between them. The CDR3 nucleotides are TGTGCCAGCAGCTTAGGGGGCAGCGGGGAGCTGTTTTTT. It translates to CASSLGGSGELFF.

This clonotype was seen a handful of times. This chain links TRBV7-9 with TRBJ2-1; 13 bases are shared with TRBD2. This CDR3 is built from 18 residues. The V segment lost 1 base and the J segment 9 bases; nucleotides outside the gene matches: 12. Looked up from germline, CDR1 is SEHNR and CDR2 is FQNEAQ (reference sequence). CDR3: CASSLGKLGLAGPAEQFF. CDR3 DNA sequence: TGTGCCAGCAGCTTAGGAAAGTTGGGACTAGCGGGACCCGCTGAGCAGTTCTTC.

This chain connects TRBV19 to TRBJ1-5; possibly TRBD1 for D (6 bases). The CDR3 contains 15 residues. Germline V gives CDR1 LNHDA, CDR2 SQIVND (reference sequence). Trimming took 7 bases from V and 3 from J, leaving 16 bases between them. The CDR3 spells CASNFRRDNNQPQHF. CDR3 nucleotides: TGTGCCAGTAATTTTCGCCGGGACAACAATCAGCCCCAGCATTTT.

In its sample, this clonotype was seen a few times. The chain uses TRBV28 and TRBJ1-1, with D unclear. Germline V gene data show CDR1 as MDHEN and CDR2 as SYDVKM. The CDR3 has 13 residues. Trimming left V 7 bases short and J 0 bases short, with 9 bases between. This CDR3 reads CASKPGMNTEAFF. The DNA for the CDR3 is TGTGCCAGCAAACCAGGTATGAACACTGAAGCTTTCTTT.

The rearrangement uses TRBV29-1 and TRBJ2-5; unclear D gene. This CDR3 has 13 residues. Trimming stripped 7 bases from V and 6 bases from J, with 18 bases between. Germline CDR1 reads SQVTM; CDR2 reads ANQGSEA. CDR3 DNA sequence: TGCAGCGCTGCCTTGGGCCCTCACAAGACCCAGTACTTC. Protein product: CSAALGPHKTQYF.

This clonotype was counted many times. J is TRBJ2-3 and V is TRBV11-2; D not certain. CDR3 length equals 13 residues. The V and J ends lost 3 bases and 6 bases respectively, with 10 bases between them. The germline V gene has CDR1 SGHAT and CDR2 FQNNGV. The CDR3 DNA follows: TGTGCCAGCAGCTTGTCCCTCGGCGATACGCAGTATTTT. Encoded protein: CASSLSLGDTQYF.

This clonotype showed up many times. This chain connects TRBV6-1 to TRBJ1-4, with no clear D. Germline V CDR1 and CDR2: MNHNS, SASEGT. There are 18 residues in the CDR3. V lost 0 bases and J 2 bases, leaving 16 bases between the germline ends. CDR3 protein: CASSEARHQRATNEKLFF. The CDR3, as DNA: TGTGCCAGCAGTGAAGCTCGTCATCAAAGGGCTACTAATGAAAAACTGTTTTTT.

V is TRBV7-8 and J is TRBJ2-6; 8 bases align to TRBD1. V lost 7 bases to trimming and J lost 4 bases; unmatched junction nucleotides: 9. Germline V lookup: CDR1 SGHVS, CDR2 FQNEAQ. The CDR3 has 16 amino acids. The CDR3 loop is CASTMGQVLGANVLTF. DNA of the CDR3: TGTGCCAGCACCATGGGACAGGTACTCGGGGCCAACGTCCTGACTTTC.

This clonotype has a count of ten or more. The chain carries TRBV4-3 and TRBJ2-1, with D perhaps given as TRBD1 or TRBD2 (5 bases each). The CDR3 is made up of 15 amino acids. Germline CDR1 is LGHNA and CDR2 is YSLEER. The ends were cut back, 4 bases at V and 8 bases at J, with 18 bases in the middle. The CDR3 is CASSPGPPSTDEQFF. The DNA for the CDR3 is TGCGCCAGCAGCCCGGGACCACCCTCTACGGATGAGCAGTTCTTC.